These T cell receptor beta chains were read from a single sample in a study of shared clonotypes between healthy human individuals. Produced via immunoSEQ multiplex PCR; TCRdb's table is partial and in-frame only. This sample has over 850,000 clones, with around 78% found just once. Sequenced input: memory CD4+ T cells from PBMCs. Receptors were obtained from a man aged 18 to 29 in good health. Some clones in this sample may be carry-over from other donors' samples. CDR3s include the opening cysteine and the closing phenylalanine or tryptophan. Each record gives: J gene, clone size, V gene, D gene, CDR3 DNA, CDR3 protein. The D gene is left open where the match is weak. Clone size, where shown, is once, few, many, or a class for clones that have expanded.

>TRBJ2-7|NA|TRBV11-2|NA
TGTGCCAGCAGCTTAGTTCCCCCGTTGGGTAGCGCCACCTACGAGCAGTACTTC
CASSLVPPLGSATYEQYF
>TRBJ1-1|NA|TRBV5-6|TRBD1
TGTGCCAGCAGCTTTAGACAGGGGAGGACTGAAGCTTTCTTT
CASSFRQGRTEAFF
>TRBJ1-5|once|TRBV9|NA
TGTGCCAGCAGCAAGGACCCTTATAGCAATCAGCCCCAGCATTTT
CASSKDPYSNQPQHF
>TRBJ2-1|NA|TRBV28|NA
TGTGCCAGCAGTTTATTCGGTAGGCTAGCGCGCAATGAGCAGTTCTTC
CASSLFGRLARNEQFF
>TRBJ1-1|NA|TRBV18|NA
TGTGCCAGCTCACCATTTCGGGACACTGAAGCTTTCTTT
CASSPFRDTEAFF
>TRBJ2-1|NA|TRBV5-8|TRBD2
TGTGCCAGCAGCCAATCATTGACTAGCGGGAGCTCCTACAATGAGCAGTTCTTC
CASSQSLTSGSSYNEQFF
>TRBJ2-2|once|TRBV7-9|TRBD2
TGTGCCAGCAGCTTGGCGGGGGTGAACACCGGGGAGCTGTTTTTT
CASSLAGVNTGELFF
>TRBJ1-4|NA|TRBV5-4|NA
TGTGCCAGCAGCGCAAACAGGAACCATAATGAAAAACTGTTTTTT
CASSANRNHNEKLFF
>TRBJ1-1|NA|TRBV6-1|NA
TGTGCCAGCAGGGATAGGGGTGAGCGGAAGGCTGAAGCTTTCTTT
CASRDRGERKAEAFF
>TRBJ2-3|NA|TRBV5-1|NA
TGCGCCAGCAGCCCGCGCCCCTCAGATACGCAGTATTTT
CASSPRPSDTQYF
>TRBJ2-7|NA|TRBV18|NA
TGTGCCAGCTCACTAACCGGGGACTACGAGCAGTACTTC
CASSLTGDYEQYF
>TRBJ1-2|NA|TRBV9|TRBD1
TGTGCCAGCAGCGCTGGGGGGGACAGGAACTATGGCTACACCTTC
CASSAGGDRNYGYTF
>TRBJ1-4|NA|TRBV28|NA
TGTGCCAGCAGTCAACCCCAGGGATTAGGAACTAATGAAAAACTGTTTTTT
CASSQPQGLGTNEKLFF
>TRBJ1-1|NA|TRBV18|NA
TGTGCCAGCTCACCACCGAACAGGGTGGAGAACACTGAAGCTTTCTTT
CASSPPNRVENTEAFF
>TRBJ2-7|NA|TRBV9|NA
TGTGCCAGCAGCGTAGGATTAGACGGCACCTACGAGCAGTACTTC
CASSVGLDGTYEQYF
>TRBJ1-5|NA|TRBV7-3|NA
TGTGCCAGCAGACCCCCCGGGCGAAATCAGCCCCAGCATTTT
CASRPPGRNQPQHF
>TRBJ1-1|NA|TRBV18|NA
TGTGCCAGCTCGGCGACTTTAGGCTTCACCACTGAAGCTTTCTTT
CASSATLGFTTEAFF
>TRBJ2-7|NA|TRBV6-1|NA
TGTGCCAGCAGTGAACAGGGGCAGAAAGGCTACGAGCAGTACTTC
CASSEQGQKGYEQYF
>TRBJ1-1|once|TRBV29-1|NA
TGCAGCGTTGTGATGGCGACAGCCAACACTGAAGCTTTCTTT
CSVVMATANTEAFF
>TRBJ1-2|NA|TRBV5-4|TRBD1
TGTGCCAGCAGCCCGGGACAGGGGGGCCATGGCTACACCTTC
CASSPGQGGHGYTF
>TRBJ1-2|NA|TRBV6-7|NA
TGTGCCAGCAACGTACCGAGGGTGGCTAACTATGGCTACACCTTC
CASNVPRVANYGYTF
>TRBJ1-4|NA|TRBV28|NA
TGTGCCAGCAGTTTGGTTGGGGGGCGCATGGAAAAACTGTTTTTT
CASSLVGGRMEKLFF
>TRBJ2-4|NA|TRBV5-1|TRBD1
TGCGCCAGCAGCTTGACAGGGGTAGCAGTGGACATTCAGTACTTC
CASSLTGVAVDIQYF
>TRBJ1-1|NA|TRBV6-1|NA
TGTGCCAGCAGTGCCCCGTGGGGGGAGACTGAAGCTTTCTTT
CASSAPWGETEAFF
>TRBJ2-5|NA|TRBV7-9|TRBD1
TGTGCCAGCAGCTTAGGACGGGGACAGCAAGAGACCCAGTACTTC
CASSLGRGQQETQYF
>TRBJ2-3|NA|TRBV5-1|TRBD2
TGCGCCAGCAGCTTCGGGGGACTAGCGGGAGGTGGAGGAGATACGCAGTATTTT
CASSFGGLAGGGGDTQYF
>TRBJ1-4|NA|TRBV12-2|NA
TGTGCAAGTCGCTTAAGATCCCCGGGGGGCAAGGTTGAAAAACTGTTTTTT
CASRLRSPGGKVEKLFF
>TRBJ1-5|NA|TRBV5-1|NA
TGCGCCAGCAGCTTGACTGGAGGTGGCAATCAGCCCCAGCATTTT
CASSLTGGGNQPQHF
>TRBJ1-2|NA|TRBV19|NA
TGTGCCAGCGGCGGGCGGAATCCTAACTATGGCTACACCTTC
CASGGRNPNYGYTF
>TRBJ2-7|NA|TRBV11-2|NA
TGTGCCAGCAGCTTACAGGGTTTGGGCTACGAGCAGTACTTC
CASSLQGLGYEQYF
>TRBJ2-3|NA|TRBV30|NA
TGTGCCTGGAGTGTATGGTCGGGAGATACGAAGTCGTATTTT
CAWSVWSGDTKSYF
>TRBJ1-3|NA|TRBV15|NA
TGTGCCACCAGCAGAGATGAGGGGATGATTGGAAACACCATATATTTT
CATSRDEGMIGNTIYF
>TRBJ2-2|NA|TRBV4-2|NA
TGTGCCAGCAGCCATGGTTTTTCCACCGGGGAGCTGTTTTTT
CASSHGFSTGELFF
>TRBJ1-3|NA|TRBV18|NA
TGTGCCAGCTCTTCTATGGGACGGTCCTCTTCTGGAAACACCATATATTTT
CASSSMGRSSSGNTIYF
>TRBJ2-2|NA|TRBV5-4|TRBD1
TGTGCCAGCAGCTTCGACAGGGGGGACACCGGGGAGCTGTTTTTT
CASSFDRGDTGELFF
>TRBJ2-1|few|TRBV11-3|NA
TGTGCCAGCAGCGTTGCCAACAATGAGCAGTTCTTC
CASSVANNEQFF
>TRBJ2-3|NA|TRBV5-6|TRBD1
TGTGCCAGCAGCTTGTTGGGACAGGGATTCGCAGATACGCAGTATTTT
CASSLLGQGFADTQYF
>TRBJ1-2|NA|TRBV7-8|NA
TGTGCCAGCTCGGGGAATAACTATGGCTACACCTTC
CASSGNNYGYTF
>TRBJ1-2|NA|TRBV30|NA
TGTGCCTGGAGTGCCCTAGTGGTGGGTTCGAACTATGGCTACACCTTC
CAWSALVVGSNYGYTF
>TRBJ1-2|NA|TRBV7-9|NA
TGTGCCAGCAGCTTAGGGGGGAACGCTAACTATGGCTACACCTTC
CASSLGGNANYGYTF